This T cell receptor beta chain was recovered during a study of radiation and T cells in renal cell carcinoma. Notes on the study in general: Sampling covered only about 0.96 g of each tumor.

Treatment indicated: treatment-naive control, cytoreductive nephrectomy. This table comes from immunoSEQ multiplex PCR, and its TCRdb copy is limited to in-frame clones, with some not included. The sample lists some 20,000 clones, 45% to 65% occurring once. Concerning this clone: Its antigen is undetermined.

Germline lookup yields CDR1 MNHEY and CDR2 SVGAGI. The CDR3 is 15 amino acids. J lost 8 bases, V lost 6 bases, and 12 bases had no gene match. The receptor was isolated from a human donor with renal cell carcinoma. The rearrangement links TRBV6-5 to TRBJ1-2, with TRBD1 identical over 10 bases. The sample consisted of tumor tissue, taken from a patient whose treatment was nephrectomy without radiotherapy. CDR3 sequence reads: CASSVRGTGELGYTF. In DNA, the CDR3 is TGTGCCAGCAGCGTCCGGGGGACAGGGGAGTTAGGCTACACCTTC.